The 19 T cell receptor beta chains presented below share a single source sample, sequenced in a study of shared clonotypes between healthy human individuals. The table came from immunoSEQ multiplex PCR; TCRdb's copy has only in-frame clones and leaves some out. This table has around 1,900,000 clones, roughly 93% appearing once. As defined, naive CD8 cells were CD45RO-negative and positively selected for CCR7, with terminally differentiated effector memory CD45RA+ cells excluded. The sequenced sample consisted of naive CD8+ T cells from PBMCs. These receptors originate from a man aged 18 to 29 in good health. Some clones in this sample may be carry-over from other donors' samples.

The chain carries TRBV27 and TRBJ1-4, with unresolved D. Germline V CDR1 and CDR2: MNHEY, SMNVEV (reference sequence). V lost 6 bases to trimming and J lost 3 bases, with 11 bases between them. CDR3 length equals 14 residues. The CDR3 spells CASSTLNPNEKLFF. The CDR3 DNA follows: TGTGCCAGCAGCACGCTGAACCCTAATGAAAAACTGTTTTTT.

V and J are TRBV7-9 and TRBJ1-2; D is possibly TRBD1 (6 bases). The CDR3 extends over 17 amino acids. With 5 bases removed from V and 0 bases from J, the gap between germline ends came to 19 bases. CDR1 and CDR2 from the germline V gene are SEHNR and FQNEAQ (reference sequence). CDR3 protein: CASSPGQQPGSNYGYTF. As DNA, the CDR3 is TGTGCCAGCAGCCCCGGACAGCAACCCGGCTCTAACTATGGCTACACCTTC. Complete variable domain (other parts from reference TRBV7-9 and TRBJ1-2): DTGVSQNPRHKITKRGQNVTFRCDPISEHNRLYWYRQTLGQGPEFLTYFQNEAQLEKSRLLSDRFSAERPKGSFSTLEIQRTEQGDSAMYLCASSPGQQPGSNYGYTFGSGTRLTVV.

This sequence joins TRBV27 and TRBJ1-5; maybe TRBD1 (5 bases). Trimming removed 5 bases from V and 7 bases from J, with 12 bases in between. This CDR3 has 13 amino acids. Germline CDR1 MNHEY, CDR2 SMNVEV (reference sequence). The DNA for the CDR3 is TGTGCCAGCAGTATGCGGAGGGACCAGCCCCAGCATTTT. Amino acid sequence: CASSMRRDQPQHF.

The V and J genes are TRBV9 and TRBJ2-1; TRBD2 aligns across 11 bases. V was pared by 2 bases and J by 8 bases, with 21 bases of the junction left unmatched. Germline assignment: CDR1 SGDLS and CDR2 YYNGEE. The CDR3 length is 20 residues. CDR3 protein: CASSVSQNPRLAGGIDEQFF. CDR3 DNA sequence: TGTGCCAGCAGCGTCTCCCAAAATCCCAGGCTAGCGGGAGGAATCGATGAGCAGTTCTTC.

This clone is a singleton in its sample. The chain links TRBV4-2 to TRBJ1-1; D possibly corresponds to TRBD1 (5 bases). V shed 3 bases and J shed 1 base, with 12 bases lying between them. Germline V gene sequence: CDR1 LGHNA, CDR2 YNFKEQ. The CDR3 spans 15 residues. CDR3 amino acids: CASSHPPGPNTEAFF. The CDR3 region has the DNA TGTGCCAGCAGCCACCCCCCAGGGCCGAACACTGAAGCTTTCTTT.

V and J are TRBV14 and TRBJ2-7; 7 bases map to TRBD2. The CDR3 runs 16 residues. The trim removed 0 bases at V and 3 bases at J, leaving 8 bases unmatched. Germline CDR1 and CDR2: SGHDN and FVKESK. CDR3 sequence reads: CASSQDVWGGNYEQYF. The DNA for the CDR3 is TGTGCCAGCAGCCAAGACGTATGGGGGGGAAACTACGAGCAGTACTTC.

The chain recombines TRBV5-1 with TRBJ2-1, with unresolved D. CDR1 and CDR2 (germline): SGHRS, YFSETQ. The ends were cut back, 1 base at V and 9 bases at J, with 5 bases in the middle. The CDR3 loop spans 11 amino acids. The CDR3, as DNA: TGCGCCAGCAGCTTGCGGGCTGAGCAGTTCTTC. Encoded protein: CASSLRAEQFF.

This chain uses TRBV18 with TRBJ1-4, with a tentative D call TRBD1 (6 bases). The ends were cut back, 3 bases at V and 7 bases at J, with 12 bases in the middle. This CDR3 has 14 amino acids. The V gene's germline CDR1 is KGHSH and CDR2 LQKENI. This CDR3 reads CASSPEGGSEKLFF. DNA for the CDR3: TGTGCCAGCTCACCCGAGGGGGGGAGTGAAAAACTGTTTTTT. Based on the CDR3 plus reference TRBV18 and TRBJ1-4, the full variable domain is NAGVMQNPRHLVRRRGQEARLRCSPMKGHSHVYWYRQLPEEGLKFMVYLQKENIIDESGMPKERFSAEFPKEGPSILRIQQVVRGDSAAYFCASSPEGGSEKLFFGSGTQLSVL.

Notes on this clone: Within the sample, other DNA sequences also encode this same CDR3. The CDR3: CSVPGGVSPYEQYF. Here the CDR3 DNA reads TGCAGCGTTCCTGGCGGGGTTTCCCCCTACGAGCAGTACTTC. This chain links TRBV29-1 with TRBJ2-7; D is possibly TRBD2 (6 bases). Germline loops: CDR1 SQVTM, CDR2 ANQGSEA. Between the trimmed V and J ends, which lost 5 bases and 2 bases, there was a span of 16 bases. The CDR3 runs to 14 residues.

With respect to this clone: The sample contains more than one DNA sequence encoding this CDR3. The V gene is TRBV27, the J gene TRBJ2-1, with D possibly TRBD1 on 6 matching bases. Trimming took 5 bases from V and 9 from J, leaving 11 bases between them. The CDR3 extends over 12 amino acids. The V gene's germline CDR1 is MNHEY and CDR2 SMNVEV (reference sequence). The CDR3 reads CASSTGLGEQFF. In DNA, the CDR3 is TGTGCCAGCAGTACAGGGTTAGGTGAGCAGTTCTTC.

The chain employs TRBV5-6 and TRBJ1-2; D may be TRBD1 (5 bases). This CDR3 is 14 amino acids long. Germline V gene sequence: CDR1 SGHDT, CDR2 YYEEEE. V shed 2 bases and J shed 8 bases, with 16 bases lying between them. This CDR3 reads CASSLQTALAGYTF. The CDR3 bases are TGTGCCAGCAGCTTACAGACAGCCCTAGCAGGCTACACCTTC.

V and J are TRBV28 and TRBJ2-1; 8 bases align to TRBD2. This CDR3 comprises 15 residues. Germline V gene data show CDR1 as MDHEN and CDR2 as SYDVKM. Unmatched junction bases numbered 5, after V lost 3 bases and J lost 4 bases. This CDR3 reads CASSLREVLYNEQFF. The CDR3 DNA follows: TGTGCCAGCAGTTTGCGGGAGGTATTGTACAATGAGCAGTTCTTC.

As regards this clone: This CDR3 is also generated by other DNA sequences in the sample. The chain has TRBV27 and TRBJ2-7, with 10 bases matching TRBD1. V lost 9 bases and J lost 2; bases outside the gene matches: 4. CDR3 size: 13 residues. Looked up from germline, CDR1 is MNHEY and CDR2 is SMNVEV (reference sequence). DNA of the CDR3: TGTGCCAGTTCGACAGGGGGCCCCTACGAGCAGTACTTC. Protein: CASSTGGPYEQYF.

The rearrangement joins TRBV28 to TRBJ2-1, with TRBD2 matching 8 bases. The V gene's germline CDR1 is MDHEN and CDR2 SYDVKM. The CDR3 covers 17 residues. Losses at the gene ends were 8 bases for V and 4 bases for J; bases not matched to a gene: 16. CDR3 residues: CASSVVAGLSLYNEQFF. The CDR3 DNA reads as TGTGCCAGCTCCGTGGTAGCGGGACTCTCCCTATACAATGAGCAGTTCTTC. Based on the CDR3 plus reference TRBV28 and TRBJ2-1, the full variable domain is DVKVTQSSRYLVKRTGEKVFLECVQDMDHENMFWYRQDPGLGLRLIYFSYDVKMKEKGDIPEGYSVSREKKERFSLILESASTNQTSMYLCASSVVAGLSLYNEQFFGPGTRLTVL.

J is TRBJ1-2 and V is TRBV19, with TRBD1 matching over 9 bases. Trimming took 7 bases from V and 8 from J; bases not matched to a gene: 8. This CDR3 spans 13 amino acids. Germline V gene lookup returns CDR1 LNHDA and CDR2 SQIVND (reference sequence). CDR3 in amino acids: CASNYRGRDGYTF. The CDR3 DNA is TGTGCCAGTAACTACAGGGGGCGCGACGGCTACACCTTC.

The sample holds one count of this clone. V and J are TRBV9 and TRBJ2-3; 12 bases align to TRBD2. Per the germline V gene, CDR1 is SGDLS and CDR2 is YYNGEE. Losses at the gene ends were 1 base for V and 0 bases for J; bases not matched to a gene: 3. The CDR3 is 17 residues long. The CDR3 DNA follows: TGTGCCAGCAGCGTAACTAGCGGGAGGTCTAGCACAGATACGCAGTATTTT. Translated, it gives CASSVTSGRSSTDTQYF.

This clone was picked up one time. V and J are TRBV9 and TRBJ2-7, with D tentatively TRBD2 (6 bases). Trimming took 3 bases from V and 6 from J, leaving 19 bases between them. The CDR3 loop spans 15 amino acids. CDR1 and CDR2 (germline): SGDLS, YYNGEE. The CDR3 DNA follows: TGTGCCAGCAGCGCAGGCCCGGGACTTGGGCTCGAGCAGTACTTC. Its protein is CASSAGPGLGLEQYF.

The chain joins TRBV27 to TRBJ1-2; 7 nucleotides agree with TRBD1. Germline-derived CDR1 and CDR2 are MNHEY and SMNVEV (reference sequence). Unmatched junction bases numbered 7, after V lost 5 bases and J lost 7 bases. The CDR3 loop spans 13 amino acids. DNA of the CDR3: TGTGCCAGCAGTCATCCAGGGGGAAGTGGCTACACCTTC. Translated, it gives CASSHPGGSGYTF.

V gene TRBV28 combines with J gene TRBJ1-5; the D gene is possibly TRBD1 (5 bases). Trimming took 3 bases from V and 5 from J, leaving 20 bases between them. The CDR3 contains 17 residues. Germline CDR1 is MDHEN and CDR2 is SYDVKM. The CDR3 sequence is CASSFVVRGTLDQPQHF. The CDR3 DNA is TGTGCCAGCAGTTTTGTCGTGCGAGGGACCCTCGATCAGCCCCAGCATTTT.